This T cell receptor (beta chain) was observed in a study of post-analysis software for immune sequencing data. In the study overall: The disease courses spanned relapsing-remitting, secondary progressive and progressive-relapsing forms of multiple sclerosis. Study-level findings and limits: Normalized Chao1 diversity was significantly lower in multiple sclerosis patients than in controls. Five TRBV segments were significantly more frequent in patients than in controls. TRBV5-6, TRBV5-1 and TRBV20-1 were among these segments. Samples from a shared batch, those prepared together, strongly co-clustered by F measure.

The table lists this clonotype with a few counts. Antigen specificity is unknown. A read error is possible here, since a much larger clone lies one base away. This CDR3 is 13 amino acids long. From germline, CDR1 is SGHTA and CDR2 FQGNSA. The V gene lost 1 base and the J gene lost 13 bases, with 14 bases spanning the gap. The library was made from cDNA and included unique molecular identifiers. The authors obtained roughly 0.5 million cDNA molecules from approximately 1 to 10 million T cells. Using its own MiXCR run on the PCR reads, TCRdb lists one record per CDR3 protein. The sample holds some 260,000 distinct CDR3 sequences, just over 35% seen once.

The chain employs TRBV7-2 and TRBJ2-1; D possibly corresponds to TRBD1 (5 bases). Material: blood. This sequence originates from a girl under 18 with multiple sclerosis. The CDR3 sequence: CASSLVQEETQFF. The CDR3 DNA is TGTGCCAGCAGCTTAGTACAGGAAGAGACCCAGTTCTTC.